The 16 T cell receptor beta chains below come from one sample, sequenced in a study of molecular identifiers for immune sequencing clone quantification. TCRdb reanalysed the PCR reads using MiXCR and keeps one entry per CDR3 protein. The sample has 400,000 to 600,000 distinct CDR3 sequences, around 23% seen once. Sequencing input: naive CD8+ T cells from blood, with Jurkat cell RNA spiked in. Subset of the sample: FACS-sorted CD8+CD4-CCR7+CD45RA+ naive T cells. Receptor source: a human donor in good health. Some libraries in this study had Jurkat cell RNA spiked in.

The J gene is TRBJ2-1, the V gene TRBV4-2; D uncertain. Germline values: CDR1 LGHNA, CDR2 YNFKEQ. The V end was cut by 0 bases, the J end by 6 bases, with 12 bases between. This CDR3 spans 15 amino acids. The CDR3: CASSQDLYLLNEQFF. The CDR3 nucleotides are TGTGCCAGCAGCCAAGATTTGTACTTACTCAATGAGCAGTTCTTC.

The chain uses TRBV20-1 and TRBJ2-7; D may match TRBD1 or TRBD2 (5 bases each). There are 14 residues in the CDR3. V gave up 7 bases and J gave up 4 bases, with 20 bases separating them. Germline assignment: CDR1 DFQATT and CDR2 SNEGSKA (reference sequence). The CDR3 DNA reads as TGCAGTGTTCGAGGGGAACGACAGACTTACGAGCAGTACTTC. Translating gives CSVRGERQTYEQYF.

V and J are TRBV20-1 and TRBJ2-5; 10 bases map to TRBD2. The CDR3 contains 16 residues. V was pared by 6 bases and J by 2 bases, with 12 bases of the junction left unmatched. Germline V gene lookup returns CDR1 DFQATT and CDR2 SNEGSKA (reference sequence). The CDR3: CSAISKREGRQETQYF. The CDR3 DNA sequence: TGCAGTGCAATATCCAAGCGGGAGGGAAGGCAAGAGACCCAGTACTTC.

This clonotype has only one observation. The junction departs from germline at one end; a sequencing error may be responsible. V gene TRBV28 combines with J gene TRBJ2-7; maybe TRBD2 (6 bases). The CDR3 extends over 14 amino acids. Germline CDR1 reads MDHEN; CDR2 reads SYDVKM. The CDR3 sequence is CAGSFRERSYEQYF. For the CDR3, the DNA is TGTGCCGGCAGTTTCCGGGAGCGTTCCTACGAGCAGTACTTC.

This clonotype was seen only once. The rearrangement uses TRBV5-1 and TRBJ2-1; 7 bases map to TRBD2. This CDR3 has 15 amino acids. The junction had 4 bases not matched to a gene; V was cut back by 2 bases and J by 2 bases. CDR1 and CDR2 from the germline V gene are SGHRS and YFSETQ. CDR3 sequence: CASSFSGSPYNEQFF. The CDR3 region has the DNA TGCGCCAGCAGCTTTAGCGGGTCCCCCTACAATGAGCAGTTCTTC.

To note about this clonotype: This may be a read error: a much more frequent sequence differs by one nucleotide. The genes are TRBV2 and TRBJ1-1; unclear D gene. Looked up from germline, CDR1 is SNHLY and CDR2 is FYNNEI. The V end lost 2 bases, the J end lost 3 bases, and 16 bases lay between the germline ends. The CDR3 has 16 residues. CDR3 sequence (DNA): TGTGCCAGCAGTGAAAGTGCGGCCAGTATTTACACTGAAGCTTTCTTT. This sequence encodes CASSESAASIYTEAFF.

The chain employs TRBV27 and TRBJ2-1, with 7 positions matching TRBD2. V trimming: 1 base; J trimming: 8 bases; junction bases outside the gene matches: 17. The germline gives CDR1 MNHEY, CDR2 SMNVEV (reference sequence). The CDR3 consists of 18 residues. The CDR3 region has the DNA TGTGCCAGCAGTTTATATGGGCTAGCGGAGGGTGCATGGTATGAGCAGTTCTTC. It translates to CASSLYGLAEGAWYEQFF.

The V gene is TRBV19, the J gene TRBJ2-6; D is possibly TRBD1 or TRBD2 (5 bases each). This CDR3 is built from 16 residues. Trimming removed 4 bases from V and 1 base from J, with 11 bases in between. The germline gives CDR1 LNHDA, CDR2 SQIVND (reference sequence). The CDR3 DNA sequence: TGTGCCAGTAGTAAGGGAGACAGATCTGGGGCCAACGTCCTGACTTTC. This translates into CASSKGDRSGANVLTF.

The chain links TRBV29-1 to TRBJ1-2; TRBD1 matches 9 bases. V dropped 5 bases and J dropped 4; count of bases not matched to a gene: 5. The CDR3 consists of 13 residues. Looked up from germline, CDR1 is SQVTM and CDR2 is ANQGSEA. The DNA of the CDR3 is TGCAGCGTTCAGACAGGGGGACTCTATGGCTACACCTTC. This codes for CSVQTGGLYGYTF.

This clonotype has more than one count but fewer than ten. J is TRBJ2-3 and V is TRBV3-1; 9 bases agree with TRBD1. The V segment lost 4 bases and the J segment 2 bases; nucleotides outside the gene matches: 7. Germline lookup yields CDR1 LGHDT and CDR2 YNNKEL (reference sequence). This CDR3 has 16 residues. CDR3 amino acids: CASSPRDRAYTDTQYF. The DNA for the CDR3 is TGTGCCAGCAGCCCCCGGGACAGGGCATACACAGATACGCAGTATTTT.

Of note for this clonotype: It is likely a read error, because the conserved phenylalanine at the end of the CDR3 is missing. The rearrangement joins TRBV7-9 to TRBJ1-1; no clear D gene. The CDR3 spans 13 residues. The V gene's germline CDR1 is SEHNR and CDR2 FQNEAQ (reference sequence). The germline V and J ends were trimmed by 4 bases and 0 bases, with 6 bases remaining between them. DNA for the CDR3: TGTGCCAGCAGCTACGGTATGAACACTGAAGCTTTCCTT. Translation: CASSYGMNTEAFL.

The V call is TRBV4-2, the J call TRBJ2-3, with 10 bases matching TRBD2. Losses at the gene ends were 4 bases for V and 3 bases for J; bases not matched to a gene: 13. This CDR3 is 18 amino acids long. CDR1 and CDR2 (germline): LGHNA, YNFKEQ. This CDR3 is CASSLLPGLAEGTDTQYF. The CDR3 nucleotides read TGTGCCAGCAGCCTACTACCCGGACTAGCGGAGGGGACAGATACGCAGTATTTT.

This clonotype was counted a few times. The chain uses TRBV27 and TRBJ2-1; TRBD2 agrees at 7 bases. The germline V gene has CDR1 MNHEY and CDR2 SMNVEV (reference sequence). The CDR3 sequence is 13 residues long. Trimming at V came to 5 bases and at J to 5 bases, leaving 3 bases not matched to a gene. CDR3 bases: TGTGCCAGCAGTCCGGGGACTAACAATGAGCAGTTCTTC. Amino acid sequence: CASSPGTNNEQFF.

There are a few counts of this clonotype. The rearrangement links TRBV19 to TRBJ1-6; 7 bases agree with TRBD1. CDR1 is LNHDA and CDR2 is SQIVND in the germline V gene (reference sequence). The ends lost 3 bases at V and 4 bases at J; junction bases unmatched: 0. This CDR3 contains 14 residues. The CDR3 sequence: CASSMGQYNSPLHF. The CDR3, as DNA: TGTGCCAGTAGTATGGGACAGTATAATTCACCCCTCCACTTT. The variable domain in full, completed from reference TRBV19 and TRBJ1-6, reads DGGITQSPKYLFRKEGQNVTLSCEQNLNHDAMYWYRQDPGQGLRLIYYSQIVNDFQKGDIAEGYSVSREKKESFPLTVTSAQKNPTAFYLCASSMGQYNSPLHFGNGTRLTVT.

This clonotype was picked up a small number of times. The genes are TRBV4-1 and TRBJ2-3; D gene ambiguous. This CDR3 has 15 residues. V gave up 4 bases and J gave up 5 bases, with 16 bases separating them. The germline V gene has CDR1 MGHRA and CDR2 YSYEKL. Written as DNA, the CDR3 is TGCGCCAGCAGCCCTCAGAGTGGGCCTGGAGATACGCAGTATTTT. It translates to CASSPQSGPGDTQYF.

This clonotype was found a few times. This CDR3 reads CASSPRLAGPVEETQYF. Here the CDR3 DNA reads TGTGCCAGCAGTCCCCGACTAGCGGGCCCCGTGGAAGAGACCCAGTACTTC. The chain couples TRBV28 to TRBJ2-5; 10 nucleotides align to TRBD2. The CDR3 spans 17 residues. Germline V gene data show CDR1 as MDHEN and CDR2 as SYDVKM. The V gene end was trimmed by 5 bases and the J gene end by 3 bases; junction bases not matched to a gene: 12. Full variable domain (missing parts from reference TRBV28 and TRBJ2-5): DVKVTQSSRYLVKRTGEKVFLECVQDMDHENMFWYRQDPGLGLRLIYFSYDVKMKEKGDIPEGYSVSREKKERFSLILESASTNQTSMYLCASSPRLAGPVEETQYFGPGTRLLVL.